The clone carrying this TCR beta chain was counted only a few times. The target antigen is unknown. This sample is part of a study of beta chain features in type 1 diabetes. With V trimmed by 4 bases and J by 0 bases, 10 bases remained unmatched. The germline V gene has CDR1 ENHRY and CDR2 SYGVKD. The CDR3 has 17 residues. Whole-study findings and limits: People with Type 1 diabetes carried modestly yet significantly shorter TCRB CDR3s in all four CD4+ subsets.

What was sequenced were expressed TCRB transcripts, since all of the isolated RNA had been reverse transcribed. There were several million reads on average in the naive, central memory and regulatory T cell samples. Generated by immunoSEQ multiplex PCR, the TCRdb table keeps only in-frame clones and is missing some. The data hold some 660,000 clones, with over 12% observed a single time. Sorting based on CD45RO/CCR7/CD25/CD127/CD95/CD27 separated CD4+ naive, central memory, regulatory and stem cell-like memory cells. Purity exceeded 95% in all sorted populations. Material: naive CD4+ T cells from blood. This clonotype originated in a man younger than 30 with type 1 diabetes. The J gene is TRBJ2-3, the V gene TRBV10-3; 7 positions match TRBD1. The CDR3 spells CAISGLQGPPSTDTQYF. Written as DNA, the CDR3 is TGTGCCATCAGTGGCTTACAGGGGCCTCCTAGCACAGATACGCAGTATTTT.